The clone carrying this T cell receptor (beta chain) was seen just once. What it binds is unknown. CDR3 size: 14 residues. CDR1 is LNHDA and CDR2 is SQIVND in the germline V gene (reference sequence). With 7 bases removed from V and 0 bases from J, the gap between germline ends came to 12 bases. 60 Vbeta and 13 Jbeta primers were used in PCR. The repertoire was sequenced with immunoSEQ multiplex PCR; TCRdb's copy has only in-frame clones and lacks some. This table has about 160,000 clones, roughly 76% appearing once. These data belong to a study of cytomegalovirus exposure and HLA in healthy donors. Study results and caveats: A reported reduction in N-insertions relative to the approximately 670-donor mean was seen in an Asian-associated ancestry cluster in a later analysis.

The sequencing sample was made of PBMCs. The J gene is TRBJ1-2, the V gene TRBV19; D may be TRBD1 (6 bases). The TCR sequence derives from a woman in her forties or fifties in good health and CMV-seronegative. Here the CDR3 DNA reads TGTGCCAGTACCGACAGGAGGTCTAACTATGGCTACACCTTC. Protein: CASTDRRSNYGYTF. The full variable domain, its missing parts supplied by reference TRBV19 and TRBJ1-2, is DGGITQSPKYLFRKEGQNVTLSCEQNLNHDAMYWYRQDPGQGLRLIYYSQIVNDFQKGDIAEGYSVSREKKESFPLTVTSAQKNPTAFYLCASTDRRSNYGYTFGSGTRLTVV.